The source of this TCR beta chain is a study of blood T cell repertoires in COVID-19. Whole-study context: PBMCs, B-cell-depleted T cells, or T cells provided the cDNA or gDNA that made up the material.

Original analysis: The assay estimated nucleated cells by amplifying reference gene primers. The assay was immunoSEQ multiplex PCR, and TCRdb's table has in-frame clones only and misses some. That table is the source of V, J and clone size, and D and trimming were worked out from the DNA. This table holds 100,000 to 150,000 clones, 82% found once. This receptor was taken from an older woman with acute or convalescent COVID-19. The sequenced sample consisted of peripheral blood.

The CDR3: CASSYPGQGAAEAFF. The CDR3 DNA reads as TGTGCCAGCAGTTACCCGGGACAGGGGGCCGCGGAAGCTTTCTTT. The chain joins TRBV6-2 or TRBV6-3 to TRBJ1-1; 12 bases agree with TRBD1. Germline V lookup: CDR1 MNHEY, CDR2 SVGEGT. The J segment lost 8 bases and the V segment lost 2 bases, leaving 6 bases of the junction unmatched. The CDR3 is made up of 15 amino acids.